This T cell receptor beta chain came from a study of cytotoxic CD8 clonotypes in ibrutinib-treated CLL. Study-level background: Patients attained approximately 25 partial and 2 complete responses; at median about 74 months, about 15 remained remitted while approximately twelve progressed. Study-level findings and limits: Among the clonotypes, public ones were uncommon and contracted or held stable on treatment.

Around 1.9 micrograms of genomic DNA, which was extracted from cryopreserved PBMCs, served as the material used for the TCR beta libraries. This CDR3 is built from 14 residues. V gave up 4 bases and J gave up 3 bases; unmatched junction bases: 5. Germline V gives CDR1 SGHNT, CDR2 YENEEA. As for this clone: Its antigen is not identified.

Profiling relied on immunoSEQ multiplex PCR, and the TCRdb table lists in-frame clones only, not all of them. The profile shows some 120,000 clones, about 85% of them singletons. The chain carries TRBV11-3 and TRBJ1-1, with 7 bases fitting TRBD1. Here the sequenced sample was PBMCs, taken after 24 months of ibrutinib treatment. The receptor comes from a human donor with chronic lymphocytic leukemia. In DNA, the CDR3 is TGTGCCAGCAGCTCCGGACAGGAGGACACTGAAGCTTTCTTT. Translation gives CASSSGQEDTEAFF.